The rows below give T cell receptor beta chains drawn from one sample of a study of circulating CD8 cells and anti-PD-1 response in melanoma. TCRdb called the reads again in MiXCR, with one record for every CDR3 protein. The sample contains over a thousand distinct CDR3 sequences, 8% to 9% of which appear only once. The sample consisted of CD8+ T cells from PBMCs, taken at baseline or after one month of anti-PD-1 therapy (not recorded which). The receptors here all came from a human donor with melanoma. The CDR3 runs from the conserved cysteine through the conserved F or W. D genes are given only for firm matches. Only part of the rows carry a size: once, few, many, or a class if the clone is expanded.

v_call	j_call	d_call	clone_size	cdr3_aa	cdr3_nt
TRBV19	TRBJ1-5	TRBD1	medium-sized	CASSIGGGTGRPLNQPQHF	TGTGCCAGTAGTATAGGGGGCGGGACAGGGAGGCCCCTGAATCAGCCCCAGCATTTT
TRBV24-1	TRBJ2-2	NA	medium-sized	CATSPKPSTGELFF	TGTGCCACCAGCCCGAAACCCTCGACCGGGGAGCTGTTTTTT
TRBV12-5	TRBJ2-3	NA	large	CASGLGLGAGDTDTQYF	TGTGCTAGTGGTTTGGGATTGGGAGCGGGTGACACAGATACGCAGTATTTT
TRBV2	TRBJ1-5	NA	large	CASSTPGGDQPQHF	TGTGCCAGCAGTACCCCCGGGGGGGATCAGCCCCAGCATTTT
TRBV30	TRBJ1-2	NA	large	CACEGVGIDYGYTF	TGTGCCTGCGAGGGGGTAGGGATTGACTATGGCTACACCTTC
TRBV7-6	TRBJ2-1	TRBD1	medium-sized	CASSSDREQSNEQFF	TGTGCCAGCAGCTCTGACAGGGAGCAAAGCAATGAGCAGTTCTTC
TRBV28	TRBJ2-7	TRBD1	large	CASSETTPGQGAYEQYF	TGTGCCAGCAGCGAGACCACACCGGGACAGGGGGCTTACGAGCAGTACTTC
TRBV28	TRBJ2-7	TRBD1	large	CASSSPGTGIHEQYF	TGTGCCAGCAGTTCCCCCGGGACAGGGATACACGAGCAGTACTTC
TRBV19	TRBJ2-1	TRBD2	medium-sized	CASSKLAGGPNEQFF	TGTGCCAGTAGTAAACTAGCGGGGGGGCCAAATGAGCAGTTCTTC
TRBV19	TRBJ2-7	TRBD1	NA	CASGQGTTYEQYF	TGTGCCTCAGGACAGGGGACAACCTACGAGCAGTACTTC
TRBV9	TRBJ1-6	NA	large	CASSVVPWGEDNSPLHF	TGTGCCAGCAGCGTAGTTCCCTGGGGGGAGGATAATTCACCCCTCCACTTT
TRBV29-1	TRBJ2-1	NA	large	CSVVGANEQFF	TGCAGCGTTGTAGGGGCCAATGAGCAGTTCTTC
TRBV28	TRBJ2-1	TRBD2	NA	CASSPTQEAGRLDNEQFF	TGTGCCAGCAGTCCGACGCAGGAGGCCGGGAGGCTGGACAATGAGCAGTTCTTC
TRBV27	TRBJ2-7	NA	large	CASSLTGALYEQYF	TGTGCCAGCAGTTTAACGGGGGCCCTCTACGAGCAGTACTTC
TRBV28	TRBJ2-3	TRBD2	large	CASSFQRAGATDTQYF	TGTGCCAGCAGTTTCCAGCGAGCGGGGGCCACAGATACGCAGTATTTT
TRBV19	TRBJ1-1	NA	NA	CASSVGGTEAFF	TGTGCCAGTAGTGTAGGTGGGACTGAAGCTTTCTTT
TRBV7-9	TRBJ2-1	NA	NA	CASSFDSNKQFF	TGTGCCAGCAGCTTTGACAGCAATAAGCAGTTCTTC
TRBV5-5	TRBJ2-2	TRBD2	large	CASSWTSSNTGELFF	TGTGCCAGCAGCTGGACTAGCTCAAACACCGGGGAGCTGTTTTTT
TRBV2	TRBJ2-5	TRBD1	large	CANDLTGEETQYF	TGTGCCAACGATCTAACAGGGGAAGAGACCCAGTACTTC
TRBV19	TRBJ2-3	NA	large	CASSMEAGTDTQYF	TGTGCCAGTAGTATGGAGGCGGGCACAGATACGCAGTATTTT
TRBV7-3	TRBJ2-2	NA	NA	CASSRLARGTGELFF	TGTGCCAGCAGCCGGCTAGCGAGAGGCACCGGGGAGCTGTTTTTT
TRBV6-1	TRBJ1-1	NA	medium-sized	CAIRGNYTEAFF	TGTGCCATCCGAGGGAACTACACTGAAGCTTTCTTT
TRBV19	TRBJ1-4	TRBD1	NA	CASSIPGQGYEKLFF	TGTGCCAGTAGTATACCGGGACAGGGATACGAAAAACTGTTTTTT
TRBV20-1	TRBJ2-7	TRBD1	medium-sized	CSARTGDYEQYF	TGCAGTGCCCGGACAGGGGACTACGAGCAGTACTTC
TRBV5-4	TRBJ2-5	TRBD2	large	CASSLNRLAGGQETQYF	TGTGCCAGCAGCTTGAACCGACTAGCGGGGGGCCAAGAGACCCAGTACTTC
TRBV2	TRBJ2-1	NA	medium-sized	CASIPVHPSYNEQFF	TGTGCCAGCATCCCGGTGCATCCTTCCTACAATGAGCAGTTCTTC
TRBV7-3	TRBJ2-7	TRBD2	medium-sized	CASSYVGTSGYEQYF	TGTGCCAGCAGCTACGTTGGGACTAGCGGCTACGAGCAGTACTTC
TRBV27	TRBJ1-1	NA	medium-sized	CASGLGGGPEAFF	TGTGCCAGCGGACTGGGTGGAGGTCCTGAAGCTTTCTTT
TRBV4-2	TRBJ2-7	TRBD2	few	CASSQEIGRGDYEQYF	TGTGCCAGCAGCCAAGAGATCGGGAGGGGGGACTACGAGCAGTACTTC
TRBV19	TRBJ1-1	NA	medium-sized	CASSIYGNTEAFF	TGTGCCAGTAGTATCTACGGGAACACTGAAGCTTTCTTT
TRBV19	TRBJ2-2	TRBD2	medium-sized	CASRMTSGFTGELFF	TGTGCCAGCCGAATGACTAGCGGGTTCACCGGGGAGCTGTTTTTT
TRBV28	TRBJ2-1	NA	large	CASSLDEQFF	TGTGCCAGCAGTCTGGATGAGCAGTTCTTC
TRBV28	TRBJ2-7	TRBD1	medium-sized	CASSSRQGAYEQYF	TGTGCCAGCAGTTCCCGACAGGGGGCTTACGAGCAGTACTTC
TRBV7-8	TRBJ2-1	NA	medium-sized	CASSLALGGLPEQFF	TGTGCCAGCAGCTTAGCGTTGGGCGGCCTACCGGAGCAGTTCTTC
TRBV7-6	TRBJ2-1	TRBD1	large	CASSLAETGVNEQFF	TGTGCCAGCAGCTTAGCGGAGACAGGGGTCAATGAGCAGTTCTTC
TRBV27	TRBJ2-7	NA	few	CASSFGGPNEQYF	TGTGCCAGCAGTTTCGGGGGGCCTAACGAGCAGTACTTC
TRBV11-2	TRBJ2-1	TRBD1	medium-sized	CASSLDRATGGDEQFF	TGTGCCAGCAGCTTAGATCGGGCGACAGGGGGCGATGAGCAGTTCTTC
TRBV29-1	TRBJ2-1	NA	medium-sized	CSVDLRYNEQFF	TGCAGCGTTGATTTAAGATACAATGAGCAGTTCTTC
TRBV13	TRBJ2-7	NA	medium-sized	CASSLVWDGGYEQYF	TGTGCCAGCAGCTTAGTGTGGGACGGCGGCTACGAGCAGTACTTC
TRBV12-3/TRBV12-4	TRBJ2-4	NA	few	CASSSGPELAKNIQYF	TGTGCCAGCAGCTCAGGACCGGAGCTAGCCAAAAACATTCAGTACTTC
TRBV19	TRBJ2-1	TRBD1	medium-sized	CASSRDSKNEQFF	TGTGCCAGTAGCCGGGACAGTAAGAATGAGCAGTTCTTC
TRBV28	TRBJ2-3	NA	medium-sized	CASSYGPSDTQYF	TGTGCCAGCAGTTACGGCCCCTCAGATACGCAGTATTTT
TRBV19	TRBJ1-2	NA	few	CASSIDSYGYTF	TGTGCCAGTAGTATCGACAGCTATGGCTACACCTTC
TRBV28	TRBJ2-7	NA	large	CASSFSGTLYEQYF	TGTGCCAGCAGTTTTTCGGGGACGCTCTACGAGCAGTACTTC
TRBV4-1	TRBJ2-5	NA	medium-sized	CASSPPGAHQETQYF	TGCGCCAGCAGCCCGCCAGGGGCCCACCAAGAGACCCAGTACTTC
TRBV20-1	TRBJ2-1	NA	medium-sized	CSARLLSNFNEQFF	TGCAGTGCTAGACTCTTAAGCAATTTCAATGAGCAGTTCTTC
TRBV5-6	TRBJ2-2	TRBD1	large	CASGPDRVKFTGELFF	TGTGCCAGCGGCCCAGACAGGGTGAAATTCACCGGGGAGCTGTTTTTT